Below, 21 T cell receptor beta chains from the same sample are listed, as sequenced in a study of read filtering for tumor transcriptome and immune sequencing. This library used roughly 400 ng RNA and molecular barcoded adaptors spanning alpha/delta and beta/gamma chains. One entry per CDR3 protein, called by TCRdb with MiXCR from the reads. The table has approximately 40,000 distinct CDR3 sequences, around 15% seen once; the top ten hold around 20%. The sample consisted of a population of CD138-negative cells sorted from bone marrow. The receptors here all came from a donor aged 40 or older with multiple myeloma.

This clonotype was found many times. The rearrangement links TRBV12-3 or TRBV12-4 to TRBJ1-5; 8 bases match TRBD1. This CDR3 contains 13 residues. The ends lost 6 bases at V and 5 bases at J; junction bases unmatched: 3. As DNA, the CDR3 is TGTGCCAGCAGCGGACAGGGAGATCAGCCCCAGCATTTT. This sequence encodes CASSGQGDQPQHF.

The chain combines TRBV28 with TRBJ2-1, with TRBD2 matching 7 bases. Germline CDR1 MDHEN, CDR2 SYDVKM. This CDR3 comprises 16 residues. After removal of 5 bases from V and 0 bases from J, the junction contained 7 bases not matched to a gene. The CDR3 nucleotides are TGTGCCAGCAGTACCCCCCAGCGGGGCTCCTACAATGAGCAGTTCTTC. Translating it yields CASSTPQRGSYNEQFF.

This clonotype showed up just a few times. A read error may be the cause here, since a much bigger clone is one base away. The V gene is TRBV6-1, the J gene TRBJ2-3; tentatively, D is TRBD2 (5 bases). The CDR3 is 14 residues long. Per germline, CDR1 MNHNS and CDR2 SASEGT. CDR3 in amino acids: CARSEGQATDTQYF. The DNA for the CDR3 is TGTGCCAGGAGTGAGGGCCAAGCGACAGATACGCAGTATTTT.

This clonotype was found many times. V usage is TRBV11-2 and J usage is TRBJ2-5; D call uncertain. The CDR3 is 15 amino acids. Germline values: CDR1 SGHAT, CDR2 FQNNGV. With 5 bases removed from V and 5 bases from J, the gap between germline ends came to 18 bases. The CDR3 coding sequence is TGTGCCAGCAGCCGCGGCGCACACACCACGGAGACCCAGTACTTC. It codes for CASSRGAHTTETQYF.

This clonotype was seen at least ten times. This sequence joins TRBV5-1 and TRBJ1-1; D may be TRBD1 (5 bases). Germline V CDR1 and CDR2: SGHRS, YFSETQ. Trimming left V 4 bases short and J 1 base short, with 8 bases between. The CDR3 is 13 residues long. CDR3 sequence: CASSQGQNTEAFF. CDR3 nucleotides: TGCGCCAGCAGCCAGGGCCAGAACACTGAAGCTTTCTTT. The entire variable domain, with the rest obtained from reference TRBV5-1 and TRBJ1-1, is as follows: KAGVTQTPRYLIKTRGQQVTLSCSPISGHRSVSWYQQTPGQGLQFLFEYFSETQRNKGNFPGRFSGRQFSNSRSEMNVSTLELGDSALYLCASSQGQNTEAFFGQGTRLTVV.

This clonotype was found many times. The chain couples TRBV29-1 to TRBJ2-7; TRBD2 aligns across 9 bases. The CDR3 length is 11 residues. Per germline, CDR1 SQVTM and CDR2 ANQGSEA. Trimming took 7 bases from V and 7 from J; bases not matched to a gene: 5. The CDR3 here is CSGTSGSEQYF. The DNA of the CDR3 is TGCAGCGGAACTAGCGGGTCAGAGCAGTACTTC.

The V gene is TRBV28, the J gene TRBJ1-2; no reliable D call. The length of the CDR3 is 13 residues. From germline, CDR1 is MDHEN and CDR2 SYDVKM. The V and J ends lost 7 bases and 0 bases respectively, with 9 bases between them. CDR3 in amino acids: CASTYQPNYGYTF. The CDR3 bases are TGTGCCAGCACCTATCAGCCTAACTATGGCTACACCTTC.

The table lists this clonotype with many counts. This chain uses TRBV27 with TRBJ1-5, with D possibly being TRBD1 (5 bases). The CDR3 consists of 13 residues. Germline lookup yields CDR1 MNHEY and CDR2 SMNVEV (reference sequence). V was cut by 3 bases and J by 9 bases, with 12 bases left in between. CDR3 bases: TGTGCCAGCAGTTTTGGGGGTTATCCGCCCCAGCATTTT. It encodes CASSFGGYPPQHF.

This clonotype was counted at least ten times. The chain couples TRBV29-1 to TRBJ1-4, with 9 bases fitting TRBD1. Germline V gene data show CDR1 as SQVTM and CDR2 as ANQGSEA. This CDR3 has 13 amino acids. The junction had 6 bases not matched to a gene; V was cut back by 4 bases and J by 9 bases. CDR3 sequence reads: CSVVDRGMKKLFF. Written as DNA, the CDR3 is TGCAGCGTTGTGGACAGGGGCATGAAAAAACTGTTTTTT.

As regards this clonotype: A clone one base away is much larger, so this may be a read error. The rearrangement links TRBV7-8 to TRBJ2-5; D remains unclear. The CDR3 is made up of 13 amino acids. The germline V gene encodes CDR1 SGHVS and CDR2 FQNEAQ. The V end lost 5 bases, the J end lost 0 bases, and 7 bases lay between the germline ends. The CDR3 DNA reads TGTGCCAGCAGCCCGCGCGACCAAGAGACCCAGTACTTC. This gives the protein CASSPRDQETQYF.

This clonotype was observed a handful of times. V and J are TRBV7-3 and TRBJ1-1, with D tentatively TRBD1 (5 bases). Per the germline V gene, CDR1 is SGHTA and CDR2 is FQGTGA. The length of the CDR3 is 13 residues. V lost 5 bases and J 1 base, leaving 8 bases between the germline ends. The CDR3 DNA follows: TGTGCCAGCAGCCCCGGACAGAACACTGAAGCTTTCTTT. It translates to CASSPGQNTEAFF.

This clonotype has at least ten counts. The chain joins TRBV4-1 to TRBJ2-3, with unresolved D. The CDR3 consists of 15 residues. Germline CDR1 MGHRA, CDR2 YSYEKL. V lost 0 bases to trimming and J lost 6 bases, with 13 bases between them. The DNA of the CDR3 is TGCGCCAGCAGCCAAGACATCGACCTCCCGGATACGCAGTATTTT. It is translated as CASSQDIDLPDTQYF.

Ten or more counts support this clonotype. V is TRBV12-2 and J is TRBJ2-7. TRBV12-2 is assigned pseudogene status. There are 15 residues in the CDR3. The chain's CDR3 is CASRLDLRGSYEQYF. CDR3 sequence (DNA): TGTGCAAGTCGCTTAGACTTACGGGGCTCCTACGAGCAGTACTTC.

This clonotype was seen repeatedly, ten times or more. The CDR3 sequence is CASSSGLATDTQYF. In DNA, the CDR3 is TGTGCCAGCAGCTCAGGACTAGCAACAGATACGCAGTATTTT. The chain employs TRBV7-2 and TRBJ2-3; 8 bases line up with TRBD2. V lost 4 bases, J lost 3 bases, and 3 bases stayed unmatched. Germline V gives CDR1 SGHTA, CDR2 FQGNSA. This CDR3 is built from 14 residues.

This clonotype was found many times. The V and J genes are TRBV20-1 and TRBJ2-2; the match to TRBD1 covers 9 bases. The CDR3 consists of 15 residues. Losses at the gene ends were 6 bases for V and 7 bases for J; bases not matched to a gene: 12. Germline CDR1 is DFQATT and CDR2 is SNEGSKA (reference sequence). The CDR3 bases are TGCAGTGCCCCTTTACCAGGGACAGGGCGCGGGGAGCTGTTTTTT. Protein: CSAPLPGTGRGELFF.

This clonotype was recorded at least ten times. In DNA form, the CDR3 reads TGTGCCAGCAGTGAACGGACTAGCGGGGGGGCGCGGCAAGAGACCCAGTACTTC. Its protein is CASSERTSGGARQETQYF. V usage is TRBV12-3 or TRBV12-4 and J usage is TRBJ2-5; 15 bases line up with TRBD2. With 5 bases clipped from V and 2 bases from J, the junction kept 9 bases outside the gene matches. The CDR3 consists of 18 residues.

Ten or more counts support this clonotype. The CDR3 loop reads CASSIQQGGSTEAFF. DNA for the CDR3: TGTGCCAGCAGTATACAACAGGGTGGGAGCACTGAAGCTTTCTTT. The V call is TRBV12-3 or TRBV12-4, the J call TRBJ1-1, with a tentative D call TRBD1 (6 bases). This CDR3 spans 15 amino acids. V was trimmed by 5 bases and J by 4 bases, leaving 17 bases between them.

This clonotype has ten or more counts. The CDR3 coding sequence is TGTGCCAGCAGTTCCCACGGGACAGACGGGGGCGGCTACACCTTC. This encodes CASSSHGTDGGGYTF. This chain connects TRBV6-2 or TRBV6-3 to TRBJ1-2; 7 nucleotides line up with TRBD1. CDR3 size: 15 residues. CDR1 is MNHEY, CDR2 SVGEGT, per germline. V lost 4 bases to trimming and J lost 8 bases; unmatched junction nucleotides: 13.

This clonotype came up many times. The chain links TRBV6-2 or TRBV6-3 to TRBJ1-5, with D possibly being TRBD1 (5 bases). The CDR3 is 14 amino acids. Trimming shortened V by 2 bases and J by 2 bases, and 7 bases separated the two germline ends. Germline V CDR1 and CDR2: MNHEY, SVGEGT. CDR3: CASSYEGGNQPQHF. The CDR3, as DNA: TGTGCCAGCAGTTACGAAGGGGGCAATCAGCCCCAGCATTTT.

CDR3 sequence: CASFTDHTGELFF. In DNA, the CDR3 is TGTGCCAGCTTTACGGATCACACCGGGGAGCTGTTTTTT. The chain joins TRBV6-1 to TRBJ2-2; D gene unclear. CDR3 length: 13 residues. The germline V gene encodes CDR1 MNHNS and CDR2 SASEGT. Trimming removed 8 bases at V and 3 bases at J, with 10 bases between.

Remarks on this clonotype: At one end, the junction sequence differs from germline, possibly due to a read error. The chain uses TRBV5-1 and TRBJ1-1; D ambiguous. This CDR3 region has 13 residues. Germline assignment: CDR1 SGHRS and CDR2 YFSETQ. The DNA of the CDR3 is TGCGCCAGCAGCAACGCCATGAACGCTGAAGCTTTCTTT. Translation: CASSNAMNAEAFF.